The sequence of this T cell receptor (beta chain) was determined in a study of T cell responses to AZD1222 COVID-19 vaccine. Generated by immunoSEQ multiplex PCR, the TCRdb table keeps only in-frame clones and is missing some. The top ten hold 1.5% to 2% of the sample, which has approximately 140,000 clones, around 92% seen once. This clone has just one count. What it binds is unknown. This CDR3 region has 14 residues. Germline-derived CDR1 and CDR2 are SGDLS and YYNGEE. The V gene lost 0 bases and the J gene lost 3 bases, with 8 bases spanning the gap. General study points: Spike-specific TCR breadth and depth were elevated following two AZD1222 doses. It should be noted that donors were predominantly white British and more often female, and clonal diversity was possibly underestimated. Sampled repertoires all dated from after the peak T cell response.

The TCR comes from an adult who received the AZD1222 COVID-19 vaccine. Source: peripheral blood, taken 28 days after the second AZD1222 dose. The chain joins TRBV9 to TRBJ2-3; D gene unclear. CDR3 region: CASSVETGTDTQYF. CDR3 sequence (DNA): TGTGCCAGCAGCGTAGAAACGGGTACAGATACGCAGTATTTT. Full variable domain (rest looked up from reference TRBV9 and TRBJ2-3): DSGVTQTPKHLITATGQRVTLRCSPRSGDLSVYWYQQSLDQGLQFLIQYYNGEERAKGNILERFSAQQFPDLHSELNLSSLELGDSALYFCASSVETGTDTQYFGPGTRLTVL.